One and the same sample provided the 7 T cell receptor beta chains below, sequenced in a study of shared clonotypes between healthy human individuals. The assay was immunoSEQ multiplex PCR, and TCRdb's table has in-frame clones only and misses some. The sample consists of some 2,500,000 clones, 85% to 95% of them appearing once. The sample was naive CD4+ T cells from PBMCs. The subset was: CD45RA+ positively selected. The receptors stem from a young man in good health. Some clones in this sample may be carry-over from other donors' samples.

The chain combines TRBV11-2 with TRBJ1-2, with 7 positions matching TRBD1. Looked up from germline, CDR1 is SGHAT and CDR2 is FQNNGV. Trimming took 5 bases from V and 7 from J; bases not matched to a gene: 4. This CDR3 is 12 amino acids long. Written as DNA, the CDR3 is TGTGCCAGCAGCAGACAGGGCGGTGGCTACACCTTC. Amino acid sequence: CASSRQGGGYTF.

V and J are TRBV9 and TRBJ1-4, with a weak D call TRBD1 (6 bases). V lost 4 bases, J lost 6 bases, and 16 bases lay in between. This CDR3 spans 15 amino acids. Per germline, CDR1 SGDLS and CDR2 YYNGEE. DNA for the CDR3: TGTGCCAGCAGCCGGGGAGGGGGGGAAGATGAAAAACTGTTTTTT. As protein: CASSRGGGEDEKLFF.

Details on this clone: The sample has other DNA sequences that encode this CDR3 too. This chain uses TRBV10-3 with TRBJ2-3; no firm D call. Germline CDR1 ENHRY, CDR2 SYGVKD. Trimming pared 1 base from V and 2 bases from J, leaving 1 base between. The CDR3 is 12 residues long. The CDR3 DNA follows: TGTGCCATCAGTGAGTACACAGATACGCAGTATTTT. It is translated as CAISEYTDTQYF.

The chain recombines TRBV2 with TRBJ2-1; TRBD2 aligns across 13 bases. With V trimmed by 6 bases and J by 15 bases, 14 bases remained unmatched. Germline values: CDR1 SNHLY, CDR2 FYNNEI. The CDR3 runs to 15 residues. DNA for the CDR3: TGTGCCAGCAGACCCGGACTAGCGGGAGTTCATGCGCGGTTCTTC. Protein product: CASRPGLAGVHARFF.

The genes are TRBV4-3 and TRBJ2-5, with D uncertain. Trimming removed 0 bases at V and 4 bases at J, with 9 bases between. CDR1 and CDR2 from the germline V gene are LGHNA and YSLEER. This CDR3 has 14 amino acids. CDR3 DNA sequence: TGCGCCAGCAGCCAAGACCGACCAGGAGAGACCCAGTACTTC. The encoded protein is CASSQDRPGETQYF.

The chain carries TRBV5-4 and TRBJ2-6; TRBD1 matches 8 bases. The CDR3 loop spans 18 amino acids. V dropped 4 bases and J dropped 3; count of bases not matched to a gene: 12. Looked up from germline, CDR1 is SGHNT and CDR2 is YYREEE (reference sequence). The CDR3 spells CASSRGGQGAVGANVLTF. CDR3 DNA: TGTGCCAGCAGCCGAGGAGGGCAGGGGGCGGTTGGGGCCAACGTCCTGACTTTC.

V gene TRBV25-1 combines with J gene TRBJ2-7; no clear D. The CDR3 spans 15 residues. Trimming stripped 4 bases from V and 0 bases from J, with 13 bases between. The germline gives CDR1 MGHDK, CDR2 SYGVNS. Here the CDR3 reads CASSAPESPSYEQYF. CDR3 in DNA: TGTGCCAGCAGTGCTCCCGAGAGTCCCTCCTACGAGCAGTACTTC.